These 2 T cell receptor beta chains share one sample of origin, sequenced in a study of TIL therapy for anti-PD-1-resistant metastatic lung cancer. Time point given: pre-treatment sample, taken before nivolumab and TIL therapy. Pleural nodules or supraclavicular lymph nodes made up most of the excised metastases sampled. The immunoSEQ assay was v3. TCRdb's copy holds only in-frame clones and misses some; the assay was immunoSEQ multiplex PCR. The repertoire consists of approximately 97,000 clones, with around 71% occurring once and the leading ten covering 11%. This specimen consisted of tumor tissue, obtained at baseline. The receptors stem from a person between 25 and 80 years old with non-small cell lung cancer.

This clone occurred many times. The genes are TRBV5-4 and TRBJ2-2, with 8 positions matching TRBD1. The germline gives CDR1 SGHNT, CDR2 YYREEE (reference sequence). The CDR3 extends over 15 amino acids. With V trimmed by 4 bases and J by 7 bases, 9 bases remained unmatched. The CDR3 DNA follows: TGTGCCAGCAGCAACCGGACAGGGAAGCACGGGGAGCTGTTTTTT. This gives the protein CASSNRTGKHGELFF.

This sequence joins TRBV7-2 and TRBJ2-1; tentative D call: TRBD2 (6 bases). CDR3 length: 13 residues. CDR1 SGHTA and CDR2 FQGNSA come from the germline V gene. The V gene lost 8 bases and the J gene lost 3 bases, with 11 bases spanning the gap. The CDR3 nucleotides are TGTGCCAGCGGACCGCGGGGCTACAATGAGCAGTTCTTC. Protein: CASGPRGYNEQFF.